What follows are 21 T cell receptor beta chains derived from one specimen sequenced in a study of post-analysis software for immune sequencing data. Study observations and caveats: There were roughly five TRBV segments more frequent in patients than controls, and TRBV5-6, TRBV5-1 and TRBV20-1 were among them.

No cognate antigen is known for these TCRs. Carried by the TCR beta cDNA libraries were unique molecular identifiers. TCRdb processed the PCR reads anew with MiXCR; each CDR3 protein has one entry. This table has about 820,000 distinct CDR3 sequences, about 57% appearing once. The sample consisted of blood. The receptors stem from a girl under 18 with multiple sclerosis.

V usage is TRBV5-1 and J usage is TRBJ2-1, with TRBD2 matching 8 bases. V was pared by 1 base and J by 0 bases, with 12 bases of the junction left unmatched. Germline CDR1 SGHRS, CDR2 YFSETQ. The CDR3 sequence is 19 residues long. This chain's CDR3 is CASSLLSGAGGSSYNEQFF. CDR3 nucleotide sequence: TGCGCCAGCAGCTTGCTCTCAGGCGCGGGAGGTTCCTCCTACAATGAGCAGTTCTTC.

This rearrangement joins TRBV10-3 to TRBJ2-6, with unresolved D. The CDR3 sequence is 16 residues long. From germline, CDR1 is ENHRY and CDR2 SYGVKD. V gave up 4 bases and J gave up 4 bases, with 14 bases separating them. In nucleotides, the CDR3 is TGTGCCATCAGTGGTTCAACTCGGACGGGGGCCAACGTCCTGACTTTC. Protein product: CAISGSTRTGANVLTF.

This clonotype was counted a few times. The gene calls are TRBV20-1 and TRBJ2-1, with 9 bases identical to TRBD2. V trimming: 4 bases; J trimming: 9 bases; junction bases outside the gene matches: 4. Looked up from germline, CDR1 is DFQATT and CDR2 is SNEGSKA (reference sequence). The CDR3 is made up of 12 amino acids. CDR3 sequence: CSAIAGAAEQFF. CDR3 nucleotide sequence: TGCAGTGCTATAGCGGGAGCCGCTGAGCAGTTCTTC.

CDR3 in DNA: TGCGCCAGCAGCCCCGGAGCGGTTCTAGGTTGGGAGACCCAGTACTTC. It specifies CASSPGAVLGWETQYF. The genes are TRBV5-1 and TRBJ2-7; a possible D gene is TRBD2 (5 bases). The end of the DNA aligns better with TRBJ2-5, so the J call may be wrong. This CDR3 region has 16 residues. CDR1 and CDR2 from the germline V gene are SGHRS and YFSETQ.

There are a few counts of this clonotype. The chain uses TRBV12-3 or TRBV12-4 and TRBJ2-1, with TRBD2 identical over 7 bases. The CDR3 runs to 18 residues. The trim removed 0 bases at V and 0 bases at J, leaving 8 bases unmatched. This CDR3 is CASSLARVASGSYNEQFF. In DNA form, the CDR3 reads TGTGCCAGCAGTTTAGCGCGGGTGGCTAGCGGCTCCTACAATGAGCAGTTCTTC.

The V gene is TRBV12-3 or TRBV12-4, the J gene TRBJ2-3, with unresolved D. CDR3 length: 15 amino acids. Trimming cost V 5 bases and J 0 bases, with 12 bases left between them. CDR3 nucleotides: TGTGCCAGCAGTCCGGGTGGCGGAAGCACAGATACGCAGTATTTT. Protein sequence: CASSPGGGSTDTQYF.

The genes are TRBV15 and TRBJ2-7; TRBD2 is a possible D gene (6 bases). The DNA end favors TRBJ2-5, so the J call may be wrong. This CDR3 is 18 amino acids long. CDR1 LNHNV and CDR2 YYDKDF come from the germline V gene (reference sequence). The CDR3 loop reads CATSRDIMGGSGGETQYF. CDR3 coding DNA: TGTGCCACCAGCAGAGATATCATGGGGGGTTCGGGCGGGGAGACCCAGTACTTC.

The chain recombines TRBV6-5 with TRBJ2-3, with 9 bases that match TRBD1. The CDR3 covers 17 residues. With V trimmed by 4 bases and J by 2 bases, 10 bases remained unmatched. The germline gives CDR1 MNHEY, CDR2 SVGAGI. The CDR3 sequence is CASSSQPGQGNTDTQYF. The CDR3, as DNA: TGTGCCAGCAGTTCGCAACCGGGACAGGGAAACACAGATACGCAGTATTTT.

The chain employs TRBV7-9 and TRBJ2-7, with TRBD2 identical over 10 bases. The CDR3 loop spans 17 amino acids. Trimming took 4 bases from V and 2 from J; bases not matched to a gene: 11. Germline V gene lookup returns CDR1 SEHNR and CDR2 FQNEAQ (reference sequence). As DNA, the CDR3 is TGTGCCAGCAGCTCCCGAGTCCCAGCGGGAGGGCCCTACGAGCAGTACTTC. Its protein product is CASSSRVPAGGPYEQYF.

This chain joins TRBV7-3 and TRBJ2-5, with 8 bases lining up with TRBD2. The CDR3 consists of 15 residues. V lost 1 base and J lost 4; bases outside the gene matches: 5. The germline gives CDR1 SGHTA, CDR2 FQGTGA. As DNA, the CDR3 is TGTGCCAGCAGCTTAAATGCAGCGGGGGTAGAGACCCAGTACTTC. Translated: CASSLNAAGVETQYF.

This sequence joins TRBV20-1 and TRBJ1-4, with a possible D match to TRBD1 (5 bases). The CDR3 is made up of 12 amino acids. V lost 2 bases and J 6 bases, leaving 7 bases between the germline ends. Germline CDR1 DFQATT, CDR2 SNEGSKA (reference sequence). CDR3 DNA sequence: TGCAGTGCTAGACAGGGTGATGAAAAACTGTTTTTT. As protein: CSARQGDEKLFF.

This sequence joins TRBV2 and TRBJ2-7, with TRBD1 as a possible D gene (6 bases). Germline V gene lookup returns CDR1 SNHLY and CDR2 FYNNEI. The CDR3 has 13 residues. Trimming took 6 bases from V and 2 from J, leaving 11 bases between them. In DNA, the CDR3 is TGTGCCAGCAGGTACAGGGATCCCTACGAGCAGTACTTC. As protein: CASRYRDPYEQYF.

This clonotype was seen a handful of times. The rearrangement joins TRBV20-1 to TRBJ2-7; D is unclear. The CDR3 covers 11 residues. Germline loops: CDR1 DFQATT, CDR2 SNEGSKA (reference sequence). V gave up 6 bases and J gave up 6 bases, with 12 bases separating them. CDR3 sequence: CSALQRFEQYF. For the CDR3, the DNA is TGCAGTGCCCTCCAGAGATTCGAGCAGTACTTC.

The chain is built from TRBV12-3 or TRBV12-4 and TRBJ2-7; 8 nucleotides line up with TRBD2. The CDR3 is made up of 16 amino acids. Unmatched junction bases numbered 9, after V lost 1 base and J lost 4 bases. The CDR3 region is CASSLGEAGAGYEQYF. DNA for the CDR3: TGTGCCAGCAGTTTAGGGGAAGCGGGGGCTGGTTACGAGCAGTACTTC.

This clonotype was counted between two and nine times. The chain is built from TRBV30 and TRBJ2-2, with 8 bases aligning to TRBD2. There are 13 residues in the CDR3. V shed 3 bases, J shed 8 bases, and the junction held 5 bases outside the gene matches. CDR1 GTSNPN and CDR2 SVGIG come from the germline V gene (reference sequence). The DNA for the CDR3 is TGTGCCTGGAGGGCGACTAGCGTGGGGGAGCTGTTTTTT. This gives the protein CAWRATSVGELFF.

Here the CDR3 reads CASLRRRGGNQPQHF. The CDR3 DNA reads TGTGCCAGCCTCAGGAGGAGGGGCGGCAATCAGCCCCAGCATTTT. The J gene is TRBJ1-5, the V gene TRBV6-6, with TRBD1 as a possible D gene (5 bases). The length of the CDR3 is 15 residues. Per the germline V gene, CDR1 is MNHNY and CDR2 is SVGAGI (reference sequence). V was shortened by 8 bases and J by 2 bases, with 16 bases between the two germline ends.

The V call is TRBV9, the J call TRBJ1-1; a weak D match, TRBD1 (6 bases). The V gene's germline CDR1 is SGDLS and CDR2 YYNGEE. The CDR3 is 14 amino acids. V dropped 3 bases and J dropped 4 bases, with 13 bases sitting between them. In DNA form, the CDR3 reads TGTGCCAGCAGCGCACAGGGATCGCGCACTGAAGCTTTCTTT. Translation gives CASSAQGSRTEAFF.

This rearrangement joins TRBV7-3 to TRBJ1-6; D is perhaps TRBD1 (5 bases). This CDR3 region has 14 residues. CDR1 SGHTA and CDR2 FQGTGA come from the germline V gene. Trimming took off 5 bases at V and 9 bases at J, with 14 bases between the two ends. The CDR3 region is CASSPEGASSPLHF. CDR3 nucleotide sequence: TGTGCCAGCAGCCCGGAAGGGGCGAGTTCACCCCTCCACTTT. The full variable domain, its missing parts supplied by reference TRBV7-3 and TRBJ1-6, is GAGVSQTPSNKVTEKGKYVELRCDPISGHTALYWYRQSLGQGPEFLIYFQGTGAADDSGLPNDRFFAVRPEGSVSTLKIQRTERGDSAVYLCASSPEGASSPLHFGNGTRLTVT.

The V call is TRBV7-9, the J call TRBJ2-7; no clear D gene. The better agreement between TRBJ2-1 and the DNA end casts doubt on the J call. CDR3 length equals 12 residues. Germline CDR1 and CDR2: SEHNR and FQNEAQ (reference sequence). This CDR3 is CASSLGLREQFF. The CDR3 region has the DNA TGTGCCAGCAGCTTAGGTCTCAGAGAGCAGTTCTTC.

The DNA for the CDR3 is TGCGCCAGCAGCCAAGAGAATAGCATGAGCTATGGCTACACCTTC. Translated, it gives CASSQENSMSYGYTF. The rearrangement links TRBV4-1 to TRBJ1-2, with D unclear. This CDR3 comprises 15 residues. Germline values: CDR1 MGHRA, CDR2 YSYEKL. V was cut by 0 bases and J by 4 bases, with 12 bases left in between.

The rearrangement links TRBV9 to TRBJ2-3; weak D call: TRBD2 (9 bases). V lost 3 bases and J lost 6, with 26 bases in between. This CDR3 has 18 residues. Germline-derived CDR1 and CDR2 are SGDLS and YYNGEE. CDR3 nucleotides: TGTGCCAGCAGCGCGGACAGGGCGCGCGGGGGGGCGTTTGATACGCAGTATTTT. It translates to CASSADRARGGAFDTQYF.